This T cell receptor beta chain was sequenced in a study of CD4 T cell repertoires in COVID-19. Germline V gene sequence: CDR1 SGHVS, CDR2 FQNEAQ. J was trimmed by 2 bases and V by 5 bases; bases with no gene match: 4. The CDR3 totals 14 residues. Only in-frame clones appear in the TCRdb table, and some are missing; sequencing was by immunoSEQ multiplex PCR. The sample records some 71,000 clones, 80% to 90% being singletons. The material was CD4+ T cells from peripheral blood, obtained after recovery from COVID-19. The chain joins TRBV7-8 to TRBJ2-5; 8 nucleotides agree with TRBD1. The receptor comes from a human donor who had COVID-19. DNA of the CDR3: TGTGCCAGCAGCGTAAGGACAGGGCAAGAGACCCAGTACTTC. Its protein is CASSVRTGQETQYF. Combining the CDR3 with reference TRBV7-8 and TRBJ2-5 gives the whole variable domain GAGVSQSPRYKVAKRGQDVALRCDPISGHVSLFWYQQALGQGPEFLTYFQNEAQLDKSGLPSDRFFAERPEGSVSTLKIQRTQQEDSAVYLCASSVRTGQETQYFGPGTRLLVL.